The entry that follows covers one T cell receptor beta chain sequence. Antigen specificity is unknown. This CDR3 contains 13 residues. CDR1 and CDR2 (germline): KGHSH, LQKENI. V lost 6 bases and J 6 bases, leaving 14 bases between the germline ends. Reverse transcribing all isolated RNA meant expressed TCRB transcripts were sequenced. Profiled with immunoSEQ multiplex PCR; TCRdb holds only in-frame clones, not every one. The repertoire holds under 400,000 clones, around 12% seen once, with around 0.0099% in the top ten. The source of the sample is a study of beta chain features in type 1 diabetes. General study results and limits: Moderate but significant shortening of TCRB CDR3s was recorded in all four CD4+ subsets from Type 1 diabetes patients.

This clonotype originated in a woman under 30 with type 1 diabetes. The chain combines TRBV18 with TRBJ1-2, with D possibly TRBD1 on 6 matching bases. Source material: naive CD4+ T cells from blood. The CDR3 region has the DNA TGTGCCAGCTCCCCCACCTACAGGGATGGCTACACCTTC. Its protein product is CASSPTYRDGYTF.